The next 32 T cell receptor beta chains were all read from a single sample in a study of shared clonotypes between healthy human individuals. Only in-frame clones appear in the TCRdb table, and some are missing; sequencing was by immunoSEQ multiplex PCR. This sample yields around 2.3 million clones, of which around 95% are seen a single time; more than 0.1% belongs to the top ten. The sequencing input was naive CD4+ T cells sorted from blood. As to subset: CD45RA+ positively selected. Receptor source: a young man in good health.

V and J are TRBV9 and TRBJ2-3; D uncertain. Germline values: CDR1 SGDLS, CDR2 YYNGEE. V was trimmed by 4 bases and J by 3 bases, leaving 15 bases between them. This CDR3 spans 15 amino acids. The CDR3 DNA reads TGTGCCAGCAGCCCCCGGCTTGGTTTGACAGATACGCAGTATTTT. Translation gives CASSPRLGLTDTQYF.

The chain links TRBV6-5 to TRBJ1-2, with 8 bases that match TRBD1. The ends lost 7 bases at V and 7 bases at J; junction bases unmatched: 8. This CDR3 comprises 13 residues. Germline V gene lookup returns CDR1 MNHEY and CDR2 SVGAGI. The CDR3 nucleotides read TGTGCCAGCACCCGAGCAGGGGGCCGTGGCTACACCTTC. Translating gives CASTRAGGRGYTF.

This clone was seen only once. The rearrangement uses TRBV7-5 and TRBJ2-7; the table's D call, TRBD2, was not checked against the DNA. TRBV7-5 is a listed pseudogene. This CDR3 is 15 amino acids long. The CDR3 sequence is CARRPGTSVTYEQYF. The CDR3 DNA follows: TGTGCCAGAAGACCCGGGACTAGCGTTACCTACGAGCAGTACTTC.

This sequence joins TRBV7-2 and TRBJ1-5; D possibly corresponds to TRBD1 (5 bases). Germline CDR1 reads SGHTA; CDR2 reads FQGNSA. CDR3 length equals 14 residues. V shed 5 bases and J shed 5 bases, with 13 bases lying between them. The CDR3 is CASSPQLGDQPQHF. The CDR3 DNA sequence: TGTGCCAGCAGCCCCCAATTAGGGGATCAGCCCCAGCATTTT.

In regard to this clone: Additional DNA sequences in this sample encode the identical CDR3. The chain recombines TRBV6-5 with TRBJ2-6; D gene uncertain. The CDR3 covers 13 residues. V gave up 9 bases and J gave up 0 bases, with 6 bases separating them. Germline loops: CDR1 MNHEY, CDR2 SVGAGI. The DNA of the CDR3 is TGTGCCAGTTCGGGCTCTGGGGCCAACGTCCTGACTTTC. Its translation is CASSGSGANVLTF.

This clone was detected only a few times. The same CDR3 can be traced to other DNA sequences in this sample. This chain connects TRBV5-6 to TRBJ1-3, with D tentatively TRBD1 (6 bases). The CDR3 runs to 14 residues. Germline V gene data show CDR1 as SGHDT and CDR2 as YYEEEE. V was cut by 0 bases and J by 2 bases, with 6 bases left in between. As DNA, the CDR3 is TGTGCCAGCAGCTTGGGGACAGCTGGAAACACCATATATTTT. Encoded protein: CASSLGTAGNTIYF.

This clone turned up a few times. Other DNA sequences of this sample code for an identical CDR3. The chain is built from TRBV20-1 and TRBJ2-7; weak D call: TRBD2 (6 bases). CDR1 is DFQATT and CDR2 is SNEGSKA in the germline V gene (reference sequence). V lost 0 bases and J 7 bases, leaving 7 bases between the germline ends. The CDR3 is made up of 11 amino acids. CDR3 in DNA: TGCAGTGCTAGAGATGCGGGGGAGCAGTACTTC. Translated: CSARDAGEQYF.

The V and J genes are TRBV18 and TRBJ1-2; perhaps TRBD1 as D (6 bases). The CDR3 runs to 16 residues. The ends were cut back, 3 bases at V and 4 bases at J, with 18 bases in the middle. Germline loops: CDR1 KGHSH, CDR2 LQKENI. DNA for the CDR3: TGTGCCAGCTCACCGGCGGTCGACGGGGGGGCCTATGGCTACACCTTC. Its translation is CASSPAVDGGAYGYTF.

The chain joins TRBV6-1 to TRBJ1-5; perhaps TRBD1 as D (5 bases). CDR3 length: 15 residues. V lost 0 bases and J 0 bases, leaving 6 bases between the germline ends. Germline V CDR1 and CDR2: MNHNS, SASEGT. The chain's CDR3 is CASSEAGASNQPQHF. CDR3 in DNA: TGTGCCAGCAGTGAAGCAGGGGCTAGCAATCAGCCCCAGCATTTT.

Comment on this clone: Other DNA sequences from this sample encode an identical CDR3 as well. The gene calls are TRBV5-1 and TRBJ1-5; TRBD1 aligns across 8 bases. CDR1 is SGHRS and CDR2 is YFSETQ in the germline V gene. After removal of 0 bases from V and 7 bases from J, the junction contained 3 bases not matched to a gene. This CDR3 spans 14 amino acids. CDR3 sequence: CASSLGDRGQPQHF. The CDR3, as DNA: TGCGCCAGCAGCTTGGGCGACAGGGGCCAGCCCCAGCATTTT.

This clone has a single count. The chain recombines TRBV5-4 with TRBJ2-7; D not resolved. CDR1 SGHNT and CDR2 YYREEE come from the germline V gene (reference sequence). V was cut by 0 bases and J by 5 bases, with 12 bases left in between. The CDR3 covers 14 residues. The CDR3 region is CASSLDPASHEQYF. CDR3 in DNA: TGTGCCAGCAGCTTGGACCCAGCTTCCCACGAGCAGTACTTC. Full variable domain (rest looked up from reference TRBV5-4 and TRBJ2-7): ETGVTQSPTHLIKTRGQQVTLRCSSQSGHNTVSWYQQALGQGPQFIFQYYREEENGRGNFPPRFSGLQFPNYSSELNVNALELDDSALYLCASSLDPASHEQYFGPGTRLTVT.

This clone was seen once. The V and J genes are TRBV28 and TRBJ2-5; D gene uncertain. Germline V CDR1 and CDR2: MDHEN, SYDVKM. V lost 2 bases and J lost 6, with 10 bases in between. This CDR3 comprises 13 residues. This CDR3 reads CASSLREVKTQYF. The DNA of the CDR3 is TGTGCCAGCAGTTTAAGGGAAGTGAAGACCCAGTACTTC.

The J gene is TRBJ2-7, the V gene TRBV5-1; D is perhaps TRBD1 (6 bases). V was shortened by 3 bases and J by 0 bases, with 10 bases between the two germline ends. Germline V lookup: CDR1 SGHRS, CDR2 YFSETQ. The CDR3 consists of 14 residues. DNA for the CDR3: TGCGCCAGCAGCTCCTGGACAGACTCCTACGAGCAGTACTTC. It codes for CASSSWTDSYEQYF. The full variable domain, its missing parts supplied by reference TRBV5-1 and TRBJ2-7, is KAGVTQTPRYLIKTRGQQVTLSCSPISGHRSVSWYQQTPGQGLQFLFEYFSETQRNKGNFPGRFSGRQFSNSRSEMNVSTLELGDSALYLCASSSWTDSYEQYFGPGTRLTVT.

The chain joins TRBV5-1 to TRBJ1-1, with D maybe TRBD1 (5 bases). Germline CDR1 SGHRS, CDR2 YFSETQ. This CDR3 is built from 14 residues. The ends were cut back, 1 base at V and 3 bases at J, with 10 bases in the middle. This chain's CDR3 is CASSLHGADTEAFF. As DNA, the CDR3 is TGCGCCAGCAGCTTGCATGGGGCGGACACTGAAGCTTTCTTT.

The rearrangement uses TRBV13 and TRBJ2-3, with D tentatively TRBD2 (6 bases). Trimming took off 8 bases at V and 0 bases at J, with 12 bases between the two ends. The germline V gene has CDR1 PRHDT and CDR2 FYEKMQ (reference sequence). The CDR3 is 14 amino acids. The CDR3 DNA follows: TGTGCCAGCCCCGGGGAGGCTAGCACAGATACGCAGTATTTT. It is translated as CASPGEASTDTQYF.

This clone was observed once. The same CDR3 can be traced to other DNA sequences in this sample. V usage is TRBV6-5 and J usage is TRBJ1-4, with D perhaps matching TRBD1 (5 bases). The CDR3 extends over 13 amino acids. V was shortened by 2 bases and J by 8 bases, with 9 bases between the two germline ends. Germline CDR1 MNHEY, CDR2 SVGAGI. CDR3 sequence: CASSYRGGEKLFF. The CDR3 DNA reads as TGTGCCAGCAGTTACAGGGGTGGCGAAAAACTGTTTTTT.

In regard to this clone: This same CDR3 is encoded by further DNA sequences in the sample. The chain uses TRBV7-8 and TRBJ2-5, with 7 positions matching TRBD2. The germline CDR1 and CDR2 sequences are SGHVS and FQNEAQ. This CDR3 is built from 14 residues. Trimming at V came to 4 bases and at J to 4 bases, leaving 6 bases not matched to a gene. CDR3 sequence: CASSWTGGRETQYF. As DNA, the CDR3 is TGTGCCAGCAGCTGGACGGGGGGAAGAGAGACCCAGTACTTC.

The chain carries TRBV11-1 and TRBJ2-2; 7 bases line up with TRBD1. This CDR3 region has 19 residues. The germline V gene encodes CDR1 SGHAT and CDR2 FQDESV (reference sequence). Trimming cost V 3 bases and J 2 bases; bases outside gene matches: 15. The CDR3 here is CASSFARQGLYRNTGELFF. As DNA, the CDR3 is TGTGCCAGCAGCTTCGCAAGACAGGGCCTGTATCGCAACACCGGGGAGCTGTTTTTT.

The chain is built from TRBV7-8 and TRBJ1-4; D gene uncertain. This CDR3 spans 16 amino acids. The V and J ends lost 4 bases and 0 bases respectively, with 12 bases between them. CDR1 SGHVS and CDR2 FQNEAQ come from the germline V gene. CDR3 loop: CASSSDISATNEKLFF. The CDR3 nucleotides read TGTGCCAGCAGCTCCGATATCTCTGCAACTAATGAAAAACTGTTTTTT.

The CDR3 sequence: CASSLRTGNQPQHF. The CDR3 DNA reads TGTGCCAGTAGCTTACGTACTGGGAATCAGCCCCAGCATTTT. The rearrangement joins TRBV19 to TRBJ1-5; no definite D call. From germline, CDR1 is LNHDA and CDR2 SQIVND (reference sequence). Trimming shortened V by 6 bases and J by 4 bases, and 13 bases separated the two germline ends. CDR3 length: 14 amino acids.

The rearrangement uses TRBV5-1 and TRBJ2-5, with D perhaps matching TRBD2 (5 bases). The germline V and J ends were trimmed by 4 bases and 5 bases, with 12 bases remaining between them. The CDR3 covers 13 residues. The germline V gene encodes CDR1 SGHRS and CDR2 YFSETQ. In nucleotides, the CDR3 is TGCGCCAGCAGCCACTTGGAGGAGGAGACCCAGTACTTC. Its protein product is CASSHLEEETQYF.

This clone has a single count. The chain combines TRBV10-3 with TRBJ2-3; no firm D call. V lost 0 bases and J lost 3, with 7 bases in between. Germline CDR1 ENHRY, CDR2 SYGVKD. The CDR3 sequence is 14 residues long. The CDR3, as DNA: TGTGCCATCAGTGAGTCGATGGCTACAGATACGCAGTATTTT. Translated: CAISESMATDTQYF.

The chain couples TRBV5-1 to TRBJ1-2; D is uncertain. This CDR3 is 13 amino acids long. Germline CDR1 is SGHRS and CDR2 is YFSETQ. V was cut by 0 bases and J by 8 bases, with 11 bases left in between. CDR3 residues: CASSLEPGRGYTF. The CDR3 coding sequence is TGCGCCAGCAGCTTGGAGCCGGGGAGGGGCTACACCTTC.

This clone was seen just once. The chain carries TRBV5-1 and TRBJ2-5, with 10 bases fitting TRBD2. The CDR3 is 16 residues long. With 2 bases clipped from V and 1 base from J, the junction kept 5 bases outside the gene matches. Looked up from germline, CDR1 is SGHRS and CDR2 is YFSETQ. CDR3 residues: CASSLGLAARQETQYF. CDR3 coding DNA: TGCGCCAGCAGCTTAGGACTAGCGGCCCGCCAAGAGACCCAGTACTTC.

This chain links TRBV5-1 with TRBJ2-3; 7 nucleotides match TRBD1. CDR1 is SGHRS and CDR2 is YFSETQ in the germline V gene. This CDR3 contains 15 residues. J gave up 2 bases and V 3 bases, and 6 bases lay outside the gene matches. The chain's CDR3 is CASSSGTVPTDTQYF. The CDR3 DNA sequence: TGCGCCAGCAGCTCAGGGACAGTTCCCACAGATACGCAGTATTTT.

With respect to this clone: The same CDR3 also results from other DNA sequences found in this sample. The genes are TRBV18 and TRBJ2-7; 9 nucleotides match TRBD1. Germline V CDR1 and CDR2: KGHSH, LQKENI. The CDR3 is 15 residues long. Trimming removed 5 bases from V and 1 base from J; junction bases left unmatched: 6. This CDR3 reads CASSTGTGQSYEQYF. Here the CDR3 DNA reads TGTGCCAGCTCAACCGGGACAGGGCAATCCTACGAGCAGTACTTC. Full variable domain (missing parts from reference TRBV18 and TRBJ2-7): NAGVMQNPRHLVRRRGQEARLRCSPMKGHSHVYWYRQLPEEGLKFMVYLQKENIIDESGMPKERFSAEFPKEGPSILRIQQVVRGDSAAYFCASSTGTGQSYEQYFGPGTRLTVT.

The genes are TRBV5-8 and TRBJ2-3, with 8 bases that match TRBD1. The V gene end was trimmed by 3 bases and the J gene end by 5 bases; junction bases not matched to a gene: 5. The CDR3 loop spans 14 amino acids. CDR1 and CDR2 from the germline V gene are SGHTS and YDEGEE. CDR3: CASSYGQGIDTQYF. Here the CDR3 DNA reads TGTGCCAGCAGCTACGGACAGGGTATAGATACGCAGTATTTT.

The chain has TRBV6-1 and TRBJ1-2; D may be TRBD1 (5 bases). Germline V gives CDR1 MNHNS, CDR2 SASEGT. This CDR3 is 14 amino acids long. V lost 4 bases, J lost 3 bases, and 12 bases lay in between. CDR3 coding DNA: TGTGCCAGCAGTGCCTCCGGGACGTACTATGGCTACACCTTC. Protein: CASSASGTYYGYTF.

The V call is TRBV28, the J call TRBJ2-1, with D perhaps matching TRBD2 (7 bases). V lost 3 bases and J 10 bases, leaving 10 bases between the germline ends. This CDR3 contains 12 residues. CDR1 and CDR2 from the germline V gene are MDHEN and SYDVKM. The CDR3 DNA reads as TGTGCCAGCAGTTTCGGGGGGCGCGAGCAGTTCTTC. Translating it yields CASSFGGREQFF.

This clone has a count of ten or more. The chain recombines TRBV14 with TRBJ2-1; 9 bases align to TRBD2. V lost 0 bases to trimming and J lost 8 bases; unmatched junction nucleotides: 11. CDR1 and CDR2 (germline): SGHDN, FVKESK. The CDR3 extends over 17 amino acids. DNA for the CDR3: TGTGCCAGCAGCCAAGAATACGGCCTAGCGGGGCCCGATGAGCAGTTCTTC. Its translation is CASSQEYGLAGPDEQFF.

The V gene is TRBV10-3, the J gene TRBJ1-1, with 7 bases fitting TRBD1. After removal of 2 bases from V and 5 bases from J, the junction contained 5 bases not matched to a gene. CDR1 is ENHRY, CDR2 SYGVKD, per germline. The CDR3 spans 14 residues. CDR3 loop: CAISEGRGLTEAFF. In DNA form, the CDR3 reads TGTGCCATCAGTGAGGGCAGGGGGTTGACTGAAGCTTTCTTT.

The rearrangement uses TRBV28 and TRBJ2-4; 8 bases are shared with TRBD1. CDR3 size: 13 residues. The germline V gene has CDR1 MDHEN and CDR2 SYDVKM. V lost 5 bases and J lost 8; bases outside the gene matches: 5. CDR3 region: CASSPGGHDIQYF. CDR3 DNA sequence: TGTGCCAGCAGTCCAGGGGGCCATGACATTCAGTACTTC.